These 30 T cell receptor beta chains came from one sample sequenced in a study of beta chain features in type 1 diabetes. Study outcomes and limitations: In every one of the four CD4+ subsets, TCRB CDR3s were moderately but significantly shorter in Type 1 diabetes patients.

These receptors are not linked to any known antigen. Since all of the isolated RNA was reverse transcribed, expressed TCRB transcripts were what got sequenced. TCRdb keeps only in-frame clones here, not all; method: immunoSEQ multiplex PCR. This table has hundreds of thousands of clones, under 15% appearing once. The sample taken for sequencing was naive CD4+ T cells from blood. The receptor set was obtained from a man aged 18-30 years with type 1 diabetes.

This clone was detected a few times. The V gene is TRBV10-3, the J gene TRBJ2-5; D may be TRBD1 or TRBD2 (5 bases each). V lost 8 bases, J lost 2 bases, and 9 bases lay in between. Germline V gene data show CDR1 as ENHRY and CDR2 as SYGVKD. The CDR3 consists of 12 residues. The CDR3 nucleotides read TGTGCCATCCGGGACGGACAAGAGACCCAGTACTTC. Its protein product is CAIRDGQETQYF.

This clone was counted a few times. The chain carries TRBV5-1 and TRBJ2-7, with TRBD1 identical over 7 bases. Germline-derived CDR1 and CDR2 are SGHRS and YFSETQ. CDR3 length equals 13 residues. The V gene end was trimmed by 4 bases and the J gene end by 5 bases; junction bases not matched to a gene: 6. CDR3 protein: CASSRIDRDEQYF. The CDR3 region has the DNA TGCGCCAGCAGCCGGATTGACAGGGACGAGCAGTACTTC.

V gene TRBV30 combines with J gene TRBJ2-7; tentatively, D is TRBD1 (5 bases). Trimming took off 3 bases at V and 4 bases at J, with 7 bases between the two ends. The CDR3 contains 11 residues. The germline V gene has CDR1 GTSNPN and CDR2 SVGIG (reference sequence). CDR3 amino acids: CAWSQGYEQYF. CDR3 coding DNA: TGTGCCTGGAGCCAGGGATACGAGCAGTACTTC.

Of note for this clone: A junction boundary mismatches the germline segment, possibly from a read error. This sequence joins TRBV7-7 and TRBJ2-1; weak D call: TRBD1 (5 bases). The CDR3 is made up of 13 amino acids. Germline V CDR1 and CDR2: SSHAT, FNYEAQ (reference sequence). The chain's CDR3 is CASSIGPQGEQFF. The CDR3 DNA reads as TGTGCTAGCAGCATTGGGCCCCAGGGTGAGCAGTTCTTC.

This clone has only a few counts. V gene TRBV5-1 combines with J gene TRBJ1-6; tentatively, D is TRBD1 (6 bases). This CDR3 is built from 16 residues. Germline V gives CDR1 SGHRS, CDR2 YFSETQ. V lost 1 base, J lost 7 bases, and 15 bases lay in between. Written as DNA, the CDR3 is TGCGCCAGCAGCTTGTCTGGGGACACGCGAAATTCACCCCTCCACTTT. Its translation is CASSLSGDTRNSPLHF. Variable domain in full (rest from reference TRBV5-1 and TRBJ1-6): KAGVTQTPRYLIKTRGQQVTLSCSPISGHRSVSWYQQTPGQGLQFLFEYFSETQRNKGNFPGRFSGRQFSNSRSEMNVSTLELGDSALYLCASSLSGDTRNSPLHFGNGTRLTVT.

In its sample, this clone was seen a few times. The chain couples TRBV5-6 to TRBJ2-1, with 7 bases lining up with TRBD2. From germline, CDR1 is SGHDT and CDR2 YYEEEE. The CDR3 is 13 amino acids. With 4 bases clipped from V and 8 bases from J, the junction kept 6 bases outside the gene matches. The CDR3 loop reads CASSHSAGYEQFF. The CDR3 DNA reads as TGTGCCAGCAGCCATTCAGCGGGGTATGAGCAGTTCTTC.

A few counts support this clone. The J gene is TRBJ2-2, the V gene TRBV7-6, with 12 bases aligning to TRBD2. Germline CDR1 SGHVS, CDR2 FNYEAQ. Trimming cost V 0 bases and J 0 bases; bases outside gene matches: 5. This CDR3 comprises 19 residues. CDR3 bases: TGTGCCAGCAGCTTAGCGCGACTAGCGGGGGCCCCGAACACCGGGGAGCTGTTTTTT. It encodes CASSLARLAGAPNTGELFF.

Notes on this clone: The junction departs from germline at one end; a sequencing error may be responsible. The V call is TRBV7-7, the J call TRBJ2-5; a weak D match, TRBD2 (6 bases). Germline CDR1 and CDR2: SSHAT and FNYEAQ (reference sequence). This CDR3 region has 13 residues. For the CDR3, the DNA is TGTGCTAGCAGCCCGGGAGAGCAAGAGACCCAGTACTTC. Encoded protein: CASSPGEQETQYF.

The CDR3 nucleotides are TGTGCCAGCAGGGCACGGACGTATAACTATGGCTACACCTTC. This encodes CASRARTYNYGYTF. V usage is TRBV2 and J usage is TRBJ1-2; D unclear. Trimming removed 6 bases at V and 1 base at J, with 12 bases between. The CDR3 length is 14 residues. CDR1 and CDR2 (germline): SNHLY, FYNNEI.

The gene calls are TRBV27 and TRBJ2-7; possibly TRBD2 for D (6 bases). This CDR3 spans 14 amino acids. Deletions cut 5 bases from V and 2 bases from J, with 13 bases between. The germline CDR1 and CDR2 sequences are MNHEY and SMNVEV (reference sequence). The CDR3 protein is CASSPRGGPYEQYF. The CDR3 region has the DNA TGTGCCAGCAGTCCTAGGGGAGGCCCCTACGAGCAGTACTTC.

CDR3 region: CASSSPDRGRYNEQFF. For the CDR3, the DNA is TGCGCCAGCAGCTCCCCGGACAGGGGTCGATACAATGAGCAGTTCTTC. The rearrangement joins TRBV5-1 to TRBJ2-1; TRBD1 matches at 9 bases. This CDR3 spans 16 amino acids. Germline V lookup: CDR1 SGHRS, CDR2 YFSETQ. The V gene end was trimmed by 3 bases and the J gene end by 4 bases; junction bases not matched to a gene: 8.

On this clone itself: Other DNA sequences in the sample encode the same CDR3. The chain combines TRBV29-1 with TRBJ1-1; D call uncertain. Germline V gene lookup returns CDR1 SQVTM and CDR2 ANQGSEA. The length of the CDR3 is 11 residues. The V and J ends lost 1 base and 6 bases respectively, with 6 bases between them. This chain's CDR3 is CSVEGVAEAFF. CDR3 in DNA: TGCAGCGTTGAAGGTGTGGCTGAAGCTTTCTTT.

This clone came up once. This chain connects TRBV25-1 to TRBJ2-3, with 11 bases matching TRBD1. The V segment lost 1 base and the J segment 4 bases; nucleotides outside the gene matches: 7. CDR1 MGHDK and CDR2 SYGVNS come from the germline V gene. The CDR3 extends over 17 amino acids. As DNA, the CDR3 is TGTGCCAGCAGTGAATTGGGGACAGGGGGTCGAGCAGATACGCAGTATTTT. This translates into CASSELGTGGRADTQYF.

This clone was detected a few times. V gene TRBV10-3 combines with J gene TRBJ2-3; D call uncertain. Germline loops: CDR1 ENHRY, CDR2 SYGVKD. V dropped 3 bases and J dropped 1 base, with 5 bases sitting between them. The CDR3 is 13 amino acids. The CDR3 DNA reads TGTGCCATCAGTGACGGCCGCACAGATACGCAGTATTTT. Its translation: CAISDGRTDTQYF.

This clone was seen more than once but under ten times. In DNA, the CDR3 is TGCAGCGTTGGTAAAGGGCAGGGCCATGAAAAACTGTTTTTT. It translates to CSVGKGQGHEKLFF. This sequence joins TRBV29-1 and TRBJ1-4; TRBD1 might be the D (5 bases). The CDR3 contains 14 residues. From germline, CDR1 is SQVTM and CDR2 ANQGSEA. Trimming took off 4 bases at V and 6 bases at J, with 15 bases between the two ends.

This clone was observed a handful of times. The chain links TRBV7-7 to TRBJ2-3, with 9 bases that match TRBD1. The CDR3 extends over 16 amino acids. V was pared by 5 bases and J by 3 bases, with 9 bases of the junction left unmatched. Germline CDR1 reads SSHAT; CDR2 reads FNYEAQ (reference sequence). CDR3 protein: CASSPTPGQGTDTQYF. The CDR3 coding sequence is TGTGCCAGCAGCCCAACACCTGGACAGGGGACAGATACGCAGTATTTT.

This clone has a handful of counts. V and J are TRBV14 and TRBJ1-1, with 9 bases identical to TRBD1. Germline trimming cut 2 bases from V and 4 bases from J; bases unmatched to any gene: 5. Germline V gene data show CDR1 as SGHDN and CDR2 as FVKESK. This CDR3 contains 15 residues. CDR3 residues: CASSQQGQGSTEAFF. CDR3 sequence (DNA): TGTGCCAGCAGCCAACAGGGACAGGGAAGCACTGAAGCTTTCTTT.

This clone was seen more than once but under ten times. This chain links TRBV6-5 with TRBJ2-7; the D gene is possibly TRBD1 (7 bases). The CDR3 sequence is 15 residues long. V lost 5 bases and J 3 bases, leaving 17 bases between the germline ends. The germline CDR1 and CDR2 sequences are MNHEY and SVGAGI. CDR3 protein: CASSTPYRGGYEQYF. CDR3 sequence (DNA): TGTGCCAGCAGTACTCCCTACAGGGGAGGCTACGAGCAGTACTTC.

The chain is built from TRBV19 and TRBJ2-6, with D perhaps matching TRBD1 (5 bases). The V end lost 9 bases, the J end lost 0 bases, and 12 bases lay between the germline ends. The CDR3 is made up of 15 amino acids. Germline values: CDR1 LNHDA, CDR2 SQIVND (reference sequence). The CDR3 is CASQTASSGANVLTF. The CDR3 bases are TGTGCCAGCCAGACAGCCAGCTCTGGGGCCAACGTCCTGACTTTC. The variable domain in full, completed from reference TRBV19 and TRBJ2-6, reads DGGITQSPKYLFRKEGQNVTLSCEQNLNHDAMYWYRQDPGQGLRLIYYSQIVNDFQKGDIAEGYSVSREKKESFPLTVTSAQKNPTAFYLCASQTASSGANVLTFGAGSRLTVL.

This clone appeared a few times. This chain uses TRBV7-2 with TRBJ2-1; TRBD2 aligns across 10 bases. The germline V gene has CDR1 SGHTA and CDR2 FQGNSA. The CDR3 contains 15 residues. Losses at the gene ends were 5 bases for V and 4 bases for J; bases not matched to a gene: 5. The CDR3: CASSATSGPYNEQFF. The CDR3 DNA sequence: TGTGCCAGCAGCGCGACTAGCGGGCCTTACAATGAGCAGTTCTTC.

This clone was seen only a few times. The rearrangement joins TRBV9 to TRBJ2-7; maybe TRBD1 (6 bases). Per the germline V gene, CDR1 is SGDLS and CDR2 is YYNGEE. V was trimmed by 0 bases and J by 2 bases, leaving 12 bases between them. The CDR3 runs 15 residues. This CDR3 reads CASSVAGVNPYEQYF. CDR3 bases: TGTGCCAGCAGCGTAGCAGGGGTTAACCCCTACGAGCAGTACTTC.

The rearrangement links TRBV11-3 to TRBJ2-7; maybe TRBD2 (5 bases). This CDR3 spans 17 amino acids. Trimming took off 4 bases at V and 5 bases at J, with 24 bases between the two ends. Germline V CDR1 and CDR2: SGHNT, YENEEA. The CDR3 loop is CASSSGSNTAARDEQYF. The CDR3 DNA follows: TGTGCCAGCAGCTCAGGATCTAATACGGCAGCGCGGGACGAGCAGTACTTC.

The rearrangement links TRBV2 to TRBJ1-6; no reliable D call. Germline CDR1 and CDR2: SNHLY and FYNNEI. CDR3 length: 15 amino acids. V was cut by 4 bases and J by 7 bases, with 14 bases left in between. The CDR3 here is CASSVPGGVNSPLHF. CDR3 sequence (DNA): TGTGCCAGCAGTGTTCCAGGAGGCGTAAATTCACCCCTCCACTTT.

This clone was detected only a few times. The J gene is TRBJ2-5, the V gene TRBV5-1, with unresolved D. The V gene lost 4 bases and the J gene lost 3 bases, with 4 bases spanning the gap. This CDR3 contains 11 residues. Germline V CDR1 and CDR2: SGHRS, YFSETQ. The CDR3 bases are TGCGCCAGCAGCGCTAAAGAGACCCAGTACTTC. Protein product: CASSAKETQYF.

As DNA, the CDR3 is TGCGCCAGCAGCTTCGTTCAGACCCAGTACTTC. Its translation: CASSFVQTQYF. The rearrangement links TRBV5-1 to TRBJ2-5; D is ambiguous. The CDR3 loop spans 11 amino acids. Trimming left V 2 bases short and J 6 bases short, with 5 bases between. The germline gives CDR1 SGHRS, CDR2 YFSETQ.

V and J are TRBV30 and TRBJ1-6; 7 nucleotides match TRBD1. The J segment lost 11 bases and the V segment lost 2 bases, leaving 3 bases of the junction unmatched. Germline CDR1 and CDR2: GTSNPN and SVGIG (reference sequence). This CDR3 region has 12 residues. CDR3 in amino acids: CAWSSQGPPLHF. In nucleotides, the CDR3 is TGTGCCTGGAGTTCACAGGGGCCACCCCTCCACTTT. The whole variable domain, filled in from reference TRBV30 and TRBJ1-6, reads SQTIHQWPATLVQPVGSPLSLECTVEGTSNPNLYWYRQAAGRGLQLLFYSVGIGQISSEVPQNLSASRPQDRQFILSSKKLLLSDSGFYLCAWSSQGPPLHFGNGTRLTVT.

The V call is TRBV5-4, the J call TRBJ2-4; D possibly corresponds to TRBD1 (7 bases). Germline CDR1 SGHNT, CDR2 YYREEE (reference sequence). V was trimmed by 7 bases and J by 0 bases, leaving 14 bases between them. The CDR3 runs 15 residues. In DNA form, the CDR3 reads TGTGCCAGCTCGGACAGGAGGGAAGCCAAAAACATTCAGTACTTC. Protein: CASSDRREAKNIQYF.

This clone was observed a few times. The CDR3 nucleotides read TGTGCCAGCAGTTTGAGAGGCCCCAAAAACATTCAGTACTTC. This encodes CASSLRGPKNIQYF. V gene TRBV28 combines with J gene TRBJ2-4; D is undetermined. The CDR3 loop spans 14 amino acids. Trimming removed 3 bases at V and 2 bases at J, with 8 bases between. Germline V gene sequence: CDR1 MDHEN, CDR2 SYDVKM.

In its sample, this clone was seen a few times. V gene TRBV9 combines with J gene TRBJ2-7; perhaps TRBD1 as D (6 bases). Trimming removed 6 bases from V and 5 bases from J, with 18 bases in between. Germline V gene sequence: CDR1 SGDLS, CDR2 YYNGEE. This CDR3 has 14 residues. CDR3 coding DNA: TGTGCCAGCAACACAGGGACCCCCCAGGACGAGCAGTACTTC. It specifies CASNTGTPQDEQYF.

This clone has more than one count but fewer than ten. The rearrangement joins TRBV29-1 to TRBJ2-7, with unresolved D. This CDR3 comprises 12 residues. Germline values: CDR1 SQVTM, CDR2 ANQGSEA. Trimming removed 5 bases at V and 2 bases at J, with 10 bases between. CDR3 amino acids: CSVISGTYEQYF. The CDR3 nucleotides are TGCAGCGTTATTTCCGGCACCTACGAGCAGTACTTC.